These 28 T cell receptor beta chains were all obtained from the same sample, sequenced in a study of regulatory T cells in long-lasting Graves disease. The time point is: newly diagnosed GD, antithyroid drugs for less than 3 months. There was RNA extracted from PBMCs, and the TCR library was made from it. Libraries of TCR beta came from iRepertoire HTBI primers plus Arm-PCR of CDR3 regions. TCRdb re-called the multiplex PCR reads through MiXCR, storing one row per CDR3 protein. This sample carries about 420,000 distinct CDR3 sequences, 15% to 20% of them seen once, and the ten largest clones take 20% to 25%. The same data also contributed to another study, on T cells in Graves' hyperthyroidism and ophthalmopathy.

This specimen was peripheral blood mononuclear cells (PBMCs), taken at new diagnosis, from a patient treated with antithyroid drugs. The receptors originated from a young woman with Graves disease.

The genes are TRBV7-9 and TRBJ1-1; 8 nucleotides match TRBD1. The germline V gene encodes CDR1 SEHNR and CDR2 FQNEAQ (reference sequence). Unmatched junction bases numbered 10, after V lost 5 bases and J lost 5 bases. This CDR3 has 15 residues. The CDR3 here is CASSPRTGRETEAFF. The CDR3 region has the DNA TGTGCCAGCAGCCCACGGACAGGGCGGGAGACTGAAGCTTTCTTT. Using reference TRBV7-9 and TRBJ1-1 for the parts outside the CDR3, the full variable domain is DTGVSQNPRHKITKRGQNVTFRCDPISEHNRLYWYRQTLGQGPEFLTYFQNEAQLEKSRLLSDRFSAERPKGSFSTLEIQRTEQGDSAMYLCASSPRTGRETEAFFGQGTRLTVV.

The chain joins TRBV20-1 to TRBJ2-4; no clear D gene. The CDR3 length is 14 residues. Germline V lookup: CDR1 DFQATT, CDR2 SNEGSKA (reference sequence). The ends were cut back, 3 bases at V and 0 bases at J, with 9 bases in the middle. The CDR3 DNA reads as TGCAGTGCTAGTGTCGGTATAGCCAAAAACATTCAGTACTTC. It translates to CSASVGIAKNIQYF.

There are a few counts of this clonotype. The CDR3 sequence is CASSTPRDYTDTQYF. CDR3 coding DNA: TGTGCCAGCAGTACACCCCGGGACTACACAGATACGCAGTATTTT. The chain couples TRBV6-1 to TRBJ2-3; 7 positions agree with TRBD2. V was clipped by 5 bases and J by 2 bases; unmatched bases: 7. Germline CDR1 is MNHNS and CDR2 is SASEGT. The CDR3 spans 15 residues.

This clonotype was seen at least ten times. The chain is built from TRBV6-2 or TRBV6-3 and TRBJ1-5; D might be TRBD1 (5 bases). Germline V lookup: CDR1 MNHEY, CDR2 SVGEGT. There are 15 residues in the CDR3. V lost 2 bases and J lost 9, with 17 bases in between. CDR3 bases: TGTGCCAGCAGTTACGGGCAGGGAGGTTTTCGGCCCCAGCATTTT. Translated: CASSYGQGGFRPQHF.

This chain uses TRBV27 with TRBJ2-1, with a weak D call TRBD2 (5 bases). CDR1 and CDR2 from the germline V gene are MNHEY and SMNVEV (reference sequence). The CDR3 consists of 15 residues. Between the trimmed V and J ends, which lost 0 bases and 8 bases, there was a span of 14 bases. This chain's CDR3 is CASSLSIAAVYEQFF. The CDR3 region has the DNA TGTGCCAGCAGTTTATCGATAGCAGCGGTCTATGAGCAGTTCTTC.

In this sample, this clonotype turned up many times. The CDR3 DNA reads TGTGCCAGCTGTCCTAGCGGGACCTACAATGAGCAGTTCTTC. It specifies CASCPSGTYNEQFF. The chain couples TRBV28 to TRBJ2-1; 9 bases fit TRBD2. J was trimmed by 2 bases and V by 8 bases; bases with no gene match: 4. Per the germline V gene, CDR1 is MDHEN and CDR2 is SYDVKM. This CDR3 is built from 14 residues.

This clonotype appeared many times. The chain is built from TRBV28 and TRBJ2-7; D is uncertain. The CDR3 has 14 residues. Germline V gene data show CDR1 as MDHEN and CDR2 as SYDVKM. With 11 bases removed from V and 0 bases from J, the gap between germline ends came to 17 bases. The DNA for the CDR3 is TGTGCCTCCGTGGATGCCGGATTCTCCTACGAGCAGTACTTC. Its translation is CASVDAGFSYEQYF.

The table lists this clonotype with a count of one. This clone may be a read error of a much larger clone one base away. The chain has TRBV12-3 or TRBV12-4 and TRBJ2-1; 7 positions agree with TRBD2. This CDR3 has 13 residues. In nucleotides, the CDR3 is TGTGCCAGCAGTATTCGATGGGACTATGAGCAGCTCTTC. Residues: CASSIRWDYEQLF.

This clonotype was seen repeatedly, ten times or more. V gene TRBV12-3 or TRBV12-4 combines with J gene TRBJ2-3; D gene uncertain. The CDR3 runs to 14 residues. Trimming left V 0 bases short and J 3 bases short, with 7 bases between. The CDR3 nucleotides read TGTGCCAGCAGTTTAGCACGTGTAACAGATACGCAGTATTTT. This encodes CASSLARVTDTQYF.

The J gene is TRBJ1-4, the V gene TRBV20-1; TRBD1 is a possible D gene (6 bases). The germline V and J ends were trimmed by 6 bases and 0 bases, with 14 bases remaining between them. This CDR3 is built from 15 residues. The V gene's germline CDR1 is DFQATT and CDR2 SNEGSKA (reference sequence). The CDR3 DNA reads TGCAGTGCCCTAGGGGACACTGCAACTAATGAAAAACTGTTTTTT. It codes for CSALGDTATNEKLFF.

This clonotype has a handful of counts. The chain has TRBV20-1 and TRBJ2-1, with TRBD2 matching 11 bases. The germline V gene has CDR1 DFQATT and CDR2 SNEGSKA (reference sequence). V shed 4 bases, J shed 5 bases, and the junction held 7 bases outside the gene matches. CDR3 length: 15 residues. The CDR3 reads CSATSGRPQHNEQFF. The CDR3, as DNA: TGCAGTGCTACTAGCGGGAGGCCCCAACACAATGAGCAGTTCTTC.

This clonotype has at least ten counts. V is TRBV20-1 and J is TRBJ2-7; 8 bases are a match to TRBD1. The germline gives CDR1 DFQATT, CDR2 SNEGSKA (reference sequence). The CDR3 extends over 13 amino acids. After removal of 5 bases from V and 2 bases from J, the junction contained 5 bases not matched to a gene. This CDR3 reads CSAPQGVTYEQYF. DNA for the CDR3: TGCAGTGCTCCACAGGGGGTAACCTACGAGCAGTACTTC.

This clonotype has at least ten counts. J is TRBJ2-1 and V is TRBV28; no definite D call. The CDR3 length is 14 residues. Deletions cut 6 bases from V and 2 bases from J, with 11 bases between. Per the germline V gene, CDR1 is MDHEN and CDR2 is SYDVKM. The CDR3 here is CASSLGLAYNEQFF. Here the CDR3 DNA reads TGTGCCAGCAGCTTGGGATTAGCCTACAATGAGCAGTTCTTC.

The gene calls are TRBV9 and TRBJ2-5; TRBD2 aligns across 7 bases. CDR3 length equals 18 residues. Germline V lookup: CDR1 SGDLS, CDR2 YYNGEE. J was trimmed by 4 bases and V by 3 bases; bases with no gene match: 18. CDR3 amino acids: CASSATFAGAPRGETQYF. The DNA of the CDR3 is TGTGCCAGCAGCGCTACCTTCGCGGGAGCCCCCCGCGGAGAGACCCAGTACTTC.

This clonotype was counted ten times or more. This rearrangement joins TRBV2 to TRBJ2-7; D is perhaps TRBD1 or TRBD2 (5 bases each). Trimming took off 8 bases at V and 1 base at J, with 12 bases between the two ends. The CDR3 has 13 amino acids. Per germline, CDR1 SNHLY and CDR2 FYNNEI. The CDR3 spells CASFPGRSYEQYF. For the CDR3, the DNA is TGTGCCAGCTTTCCGGGACGATCCTACGAGCAGTACTTC.

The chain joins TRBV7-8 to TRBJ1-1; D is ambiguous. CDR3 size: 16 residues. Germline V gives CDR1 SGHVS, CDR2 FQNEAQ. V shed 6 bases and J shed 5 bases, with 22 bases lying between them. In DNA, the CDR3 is TGTGCCAGCAGGGAGGAGGGAATTCTTTCAGTTACTGAAGCTTTCTTT. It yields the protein CASREEGILSVTEAFF. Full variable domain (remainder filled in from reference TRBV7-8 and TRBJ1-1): GAGVSQSPRYKVAKRGQDVALRCDPISGHVSLFWYQQALGQGPEFLTYFQNEAQLDKSGLPSDRFFAERPEGSVSTLKIQRTQQEDSAVYLCASREEGILSVTEAFFGQGTRLTVV.

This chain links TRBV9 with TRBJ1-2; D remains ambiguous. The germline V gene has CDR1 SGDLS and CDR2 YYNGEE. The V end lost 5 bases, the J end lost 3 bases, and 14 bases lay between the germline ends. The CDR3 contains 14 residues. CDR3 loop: CASRKESGDYGYTF. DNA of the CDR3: TGTGCCAGCAGGAAGGAATCTGGGGACTATGGCTACACCTTC. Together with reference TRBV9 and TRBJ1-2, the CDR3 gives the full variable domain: DSGVTQTPKHLITATGQRVTLRCSPRSGDLSVYWYQQSLDQGLQFLIQYYNGEERAKGNILERFSAQQFPDLHSELNLSSLELGDSALYFCASRKESGDYGYTFGSGTRLTVV.

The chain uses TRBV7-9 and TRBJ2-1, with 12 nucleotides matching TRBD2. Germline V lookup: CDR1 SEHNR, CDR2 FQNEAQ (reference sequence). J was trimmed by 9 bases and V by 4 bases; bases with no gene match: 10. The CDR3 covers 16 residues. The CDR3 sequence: CASSWLAGGPGFEQFF. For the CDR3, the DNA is TGTGCCAGCAGCTGGCTAGCGGGAGGGCCGGGTTTTGAGCAGTTCTTC. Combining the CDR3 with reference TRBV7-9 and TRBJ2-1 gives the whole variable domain DTGVSQNPRHKITKRGQNVTFRCDPISEHNRLYWYRQTLGQGPEFLTYFQNEAQLEKSRLLSDRFSAERPKGSFSTLEIQRTEQGDSAMYLCASSWLAGGPGFEQFFGPGTRLTVL.

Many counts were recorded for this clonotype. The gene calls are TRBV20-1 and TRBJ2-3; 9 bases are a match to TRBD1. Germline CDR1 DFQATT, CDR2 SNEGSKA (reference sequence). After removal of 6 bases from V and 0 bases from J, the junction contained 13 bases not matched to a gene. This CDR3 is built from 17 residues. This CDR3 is CSAAETTGGASTDTQYF. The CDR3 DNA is TGCAGTGCCGCTGAAACGACAGGGGGGGCTAGCACAGATACGCAGTATTTT.

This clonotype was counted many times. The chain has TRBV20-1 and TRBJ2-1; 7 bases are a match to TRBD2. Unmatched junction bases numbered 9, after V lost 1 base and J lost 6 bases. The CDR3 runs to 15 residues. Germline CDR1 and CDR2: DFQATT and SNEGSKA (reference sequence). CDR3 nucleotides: TGCAGTGCTAGAGCTTCGAGCGGGATCCTCAATGAGCAGTTCTTC. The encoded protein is CSARASSGILNEQFF.

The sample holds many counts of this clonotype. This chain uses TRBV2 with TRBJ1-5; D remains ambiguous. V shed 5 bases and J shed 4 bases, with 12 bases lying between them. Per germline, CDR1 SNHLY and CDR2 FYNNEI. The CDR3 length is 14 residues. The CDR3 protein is CASSIGRANQPQHF. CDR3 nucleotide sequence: TGTGCCAGCAGTATTGGCCGTGCTAATCAGCCCCAGCATTTT.

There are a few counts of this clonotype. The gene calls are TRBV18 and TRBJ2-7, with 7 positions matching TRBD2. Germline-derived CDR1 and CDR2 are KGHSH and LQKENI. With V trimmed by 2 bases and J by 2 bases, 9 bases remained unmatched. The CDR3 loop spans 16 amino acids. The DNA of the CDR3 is TGTGCCAGCTCACCAGGAGGGCTAGCGGAAGCCTACGAGCAGTACTTC. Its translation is CASSPGGLAEAYEQYF.

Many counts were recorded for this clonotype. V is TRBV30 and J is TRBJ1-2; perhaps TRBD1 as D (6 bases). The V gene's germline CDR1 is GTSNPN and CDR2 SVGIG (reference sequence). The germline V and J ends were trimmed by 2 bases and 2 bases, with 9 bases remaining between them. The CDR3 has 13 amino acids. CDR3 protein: CAWSNRENYGYTF. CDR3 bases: TGTGCCTGGAGTAACAGGGAAAACTATGGCTACACCTTC. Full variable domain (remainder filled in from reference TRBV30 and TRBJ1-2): SQTIHQWPATLVQPVGSPLSLECTVEGTSNPNLYWYRQAAGRGLQLLFYSVGIGQISSEVPQNLSASRPQDRQFILSSKKLLLSDSGFYLCAWSNRENYGYTFGSGTRLTVV.

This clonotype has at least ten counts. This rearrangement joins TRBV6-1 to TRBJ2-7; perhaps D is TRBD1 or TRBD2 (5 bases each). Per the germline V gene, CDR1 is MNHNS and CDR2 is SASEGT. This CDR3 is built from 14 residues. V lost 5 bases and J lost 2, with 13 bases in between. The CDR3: CASSHRDGTYEQYF. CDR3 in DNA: TGTGCCAGCAGTCACCGGGACGGAACCTACGAGCAGTACTTC.

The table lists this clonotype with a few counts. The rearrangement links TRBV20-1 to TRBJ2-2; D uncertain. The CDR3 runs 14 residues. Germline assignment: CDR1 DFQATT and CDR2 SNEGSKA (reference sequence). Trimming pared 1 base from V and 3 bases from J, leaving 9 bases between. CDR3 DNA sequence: TGCAGTGCTAGAGGGGGTGAATACACCGGGGAGCTGTTTTTT. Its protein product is CSARGGEYTGELFF.

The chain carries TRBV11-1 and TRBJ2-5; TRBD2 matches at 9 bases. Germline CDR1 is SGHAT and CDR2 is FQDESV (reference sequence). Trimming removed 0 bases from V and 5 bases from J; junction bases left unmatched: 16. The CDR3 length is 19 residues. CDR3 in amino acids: CASSLATGPRTSAWETQYF. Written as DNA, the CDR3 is TGTGCCAGCAGCTTAGCGACCGGTCCACGGACTAGCGCCTGGGAGACCCAGTACTTC.

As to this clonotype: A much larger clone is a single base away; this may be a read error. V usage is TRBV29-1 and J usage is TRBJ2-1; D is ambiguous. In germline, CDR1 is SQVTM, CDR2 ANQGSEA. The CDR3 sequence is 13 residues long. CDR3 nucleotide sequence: TGCAGCGTTGAAAAGGACGAGTACAATGAGCGGTTCTTC. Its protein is CSVEKDEYNERFF.

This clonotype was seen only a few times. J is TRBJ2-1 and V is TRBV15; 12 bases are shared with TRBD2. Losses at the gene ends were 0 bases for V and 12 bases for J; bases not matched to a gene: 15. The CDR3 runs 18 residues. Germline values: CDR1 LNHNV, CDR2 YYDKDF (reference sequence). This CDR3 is CATSRDIDGLAGKFRQFF. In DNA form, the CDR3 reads TGTGCCACCAGCAGAGATATCGACGGACTAGCGGGAAAGTTTAGGCAGTTCTTC.